This is a list of T cell receptor beta chains from one sample in a study of cytomegalovirus exposure and HLA in healthy donors. Sequenced by immunoSEQ multiplex PCR; TCRdb stores in-frame clones only, minus some. Among around 100,000 clones listed, over 75% were seen once. Specimen: PBMCs. The source of these receptors is a male donor in good health and CMV-seropositive. Each CDR3 is given with its conserved first and last residue. The order of the fields is D gene, V gene, J gene, clone size, CDR3 protein, CDR3 DNA. A D gene is named only where the DNA matches it firmly. Only part of the rows carry a size: once, few, many, or a class if the clone is expanded.

>NA|TRBV18|TRBJ2-6|NA
CASSGGTPSGANVLTF
TGTGCCAGCTCGGGGGGAACACCCTCTGGGGCCAACGTCCTGACTTTC
>TRBD2|TRBV5-1|TRBJ2-5|NA
CASSLSGGQETQYF
TGCGCCAGCAGCTTAAGCGGGGGGCAAGAGACCCAGTACTTC
>NA|TRBV6-5|TRBJ2-7|NA
CASSHPTRGYYEQYF
TGTGCCAGCAGTCACCCGACTAGAGGGTACTACGAGCAGTACTTC
>NA|TRBV29-1|TRBJ2-5|NA
CSTGQAAETQYF
TGCAGCACTGGCCAGGCCGCAGAGACCCAGTACTTC
>NA|TRBV29-1|TRBJ1-1|NA
CSVETMNTEAFF
TGCAGCGTTGAAACAATGAACACTGAAGCTTTCTTT
>TRBD2|TRBV7-8|TRBJ2-3|NA
CASTLRTKSGGARDTQYF
TGTGCCAGCACCTTACGTACAAAAAGCGGGGGGGCTCGCGATACGCAGTATTTT
>NA|TRBV6-1|TRBJ2-1|NA
CASRGDWTAYNEQFF
TGTGCCAGCAGAGGGGACTGGACGGCCTACAATGAGCAGTTCTTC
>TRBD1|TRBV13|TRBJ2-2|NA
CASSLEDRGRLNTGELFF
TGTGCCAGCAGCTTAGAGGACAGGGGGCGCCTGAACACCGGGGAGCTGTTTTTT
>NA|TRBV2|TRBJ2-7|NA
CASSSQGRGSYEQYF
TGTGCCAGCAGTTCCCAGGGGCGGGGGTCCTACGAGCAGTACTTC
>TRBD1|TRBV27|TRBJ1-1|NA
CASSLKSGGTEAFF
TGTGCCAGCAGTTTAAAGTCAGGGGGCACTGAAGCTTTCTTT
>TRBD2|TRBV28|TRBJ2-3|NA
CASSGGTSVTSSTDTQYF
TGTGCCAGCAGTGGGGGGACTAGCGTAACCTCTAGCACAGATACGCAGTATTTT
>TRBD2|TRBV7-6|TRBJ2-7|NA
CASSPHARPSGDEQYF
TGTGCCAGCAGCCCCCATGCCCGTCCTAGCGGGGACGAGCAGTACTTC
>NA|TRBV28|TRBJ1-1|NA
CASSFGGNRGYTEAFF
TGTGCCAGCAGTTTCGGGGGGAATAGAGGGTACACTGAAGCTTTCTTT
>TRBD1|TRBV18|TRBJ2-5|few
CASSPLGQPSSQETQYF
TGTGCCAGCTCACCACTGGGACAGCCCTCGTCCCAAGAGACCCAGTACTTC
>TRBD1|TRBV18|TRBJ2-1|NA
CASSQQGLEQFF
TGTGCCAGCTCTCAACAGGGGCTTGAGCAGTTCTTC
>TRBD1|TRBV5-4|TRBJ1-1|few
CASSLPGQGTEAFF
TGTGCCAGCAGCTTGCCGGGACAGGGCACTGAAGCTTTCTTT
>NA|TRBV27|TRBJ2-1|NA
CASSLSAGEQFF
TGTGCCAGCAGTTTATCGGCAGGGGAGCAGTTCTTC
>NA|TRBV6-6|TRBJ1-2|NA
CASMPGQAYGYTF
TGTGCCAGCATGCCAGGGCAAGCCTATGGCTACACCTTC